This TCR beta chain is from a study of graft-versus-host responses after intestinal transplantation. On the study more broadly: Recipients uniformly received anti-thymocyte globulin induction, followed by tacrolimus and steroids for around 3 years.

This CDR3 has 15 amino acids. Per the germline V gene, CDR1 is MDHEN and CDR2 is SYDVKM. V lost 7 bases, J lost 6 bases, and 19 bases lay in between. General study findings and limits: The highest levels of circulating GvH clones went along with early declines in HvG clones after transplant.

The data were produced by immunoSEQ multiplex PCR, yet TCRdb's version contains in-frame clones alone and is incomplete. In the table there are about 130,000 clones, about nine tenths of which are singletons. Comments on this clone: No antigen is known for it.

This specimen was unstimulated CD4+ T cells sorted from spleen or lymph node cells, taken before intestinal transplant. The chain joins TRBV28 to TRBJ1-5; tentative D call: TRBD1 (5 bases). The TCR was taken from a human donor who received an intestinal transplant. The CDR3 loop is CASTWDGRWSQPQHF. CDR3 sequence (DNA): TGTGCCAGCACCTGGGACGGCCGTTGGAGTCAGCCCCAGCATTTT.